This TCR beta chain was retrieved from a study of shared clonotypes between healthy human individuals. The overall study: A donor's plate count was three for CD4 naive and three for CD4 memory; CD8 naive had two and CD8 memory one.

Measured with immunoSEQ multiplex PCR; TCRdb has only the in-frame clones, and not every one. The table shows approximately 940,000 clones, with approximately 80% occurring only once. This CDR3 is built from 14 residues. V lost 6 bases and J 4 bases, leaving 16 bases between the germline ends. The germline V gene has CDR1 MDHEN and CDR2 SYDVKM. The V gene is TRBV28, the J gene TRBJ2-7, with D perhaps matching TRBD1 (6 bases). This sequence was found in a man younger than 35 in good health. The sequenced sample consisted of memory CD4+ T cells sorted from blood. Subset noted: CD45RA-negative fraction. In DNA, the CDR3 is TGTGCCAGCAGAGCCGCGGACAGAGGTTACGAGCAGTACTTC. Translation: CASRAADRGYEQYF.